Listed here are 26 T cell receptor beta chains from one sample, sequenced in a study of control samples from healthy donors and cancer patients. The data were produced by immunoSEQ multiplex PCR, yet TCRdb's version contains in-frame clones alone and is incomplete. The sample has over 100,000 clones, about 92% seen once. Sequenced: blood. The receptors here all came from a woman aged 45-59 years in good health.

The rearrangement uses TRBV5-1 and TRBJ1-2, with TRBD1 as a possible D gene (5 bases). This CDR3 region has 13 residues. The germline V gene has CDR1 SGHRS and CDR2 YFSETQ. Trimming removed 4 bases from V and 10 bases from J, with 17 bases in between. The CDR3, as DNA: TGCGCCAGCAGCCGTGGGACCCCTGCTGACTACACCTTC. It is translated as CASSRGTPADYTF.

The chain recombines TRBV5-1 with TRBJ2-5; D perhaps matches TRBD2 (6 bases). CDR3 size: 15 residues. Trimming shortened V by 0 bases and J by 1 base, and 10 bases separated the two germline ends. Germline V gene data show CDR1 as SGHRS and CDR2 as YFSETQ. In DNA form, the CDR3 reads TGCGCCAGCAGCTTGGTGGGGGGAGGCCAAGAGACCCAGTACTTC. Translating it yields CASSLVGGGQETQYF.

The gene calls are TRBV3-1 (or the pseudogene TRBV3-2) and TRBJ1-2; D may be TRBD1 (5 bases). Trimming pared 1 base from V and 6 bases from J, leaving 15 bases between. This CDR3 comprises 15 residues. Germline V lookup: CDR1 LGHDT, CDR2 YNNKEL (reference sequence). The CDR3 reads CASSQGFAGLHGYTF. For the CDR3, the DNA is TGTGCCAGCAGCCAAGGTTTTGCAGGGCTGCATGGCTACACCTTC.

The rearrangement links TRBV28 to TRBJ1-2; D is uncertain. Trimming cost V 5 bases and J 7 bases, with 14 bases left between them. CDR1 and CDR2 from the germline V gene are MDHEN and SYDVKM. This CDR3 contains 13 residues. The DNA of the CDR3 is TGTGCCAGCAGTCTATTATCCGGGCTTGGCTACACCTTC. Translation: CASSLLSGLGYTF.

This CDR3 reads CASSPPGQGINTIYF. The DNA of the CDR3 is TGTGCCAGCAGCCCACCGGGACAGGGGATAAACACCATATATTTT. The chain couples TRBV14 to TRBJ1-3; TRBD1 matches 10 bases. The CDR3 is made up of 15 amino acids. Germline CDR1 reads SGHDN; CDR2 reads FVKESK. With 4 bases clipped from V and 6 bases from J, the junction kept 6 bases outside the gene matches.

V and J are TRBV18 and TRBJ2-2; TRBD2 agrees at 9 bases. The V gene end was trimmed by 2 bases and the J gene end by 5 bases; junction bases not matched to a gene: 6. Germline CDR1 and CDR2: KGHSH and LQKENI. The CDR3 loop spans 16 amino acids. The CDR3, as DNA: TGTGCCAGCTCACCATACCTAGCGGGACAAACCGGGGAGCTGTTTTTT. This sequence encodes CASSPYLAGQTGELFF.

This clone was counted a single time. The rearrangement joins TRBV28 to TRBJ1-5; TRBD1 matches 7 bases. With V trimmed by 5 bases and J by 7 bases, 2 bases remained unmatched. Per the germline V gene, CDR1 is MDHEN and CDR2 is SYDVKM. CDR3 size: 12 residues. The CDR3 coding sequence is TGTGCCAGCAGTAGGACAGGCCAGCCCCAGCATTTT. Its protein product is CASSRTGQPQHF.

The chain carries TRBV19 and TRBJ1-2, with D possibly TRBD1 on 5 matching bases. Per germline, CDR1 LNHDA and CDR2 SQIVND (reference sequence). V was trimmed by 5 bases and J by 8 bases, leaving 12 bases between them. The CDR3 is made up of 12 amino acids. DNA for the CDR3: TGTGCCAGTAGTGCCGGGGCCTTGGGCTACACCTTC. Protein: CASSAGALGYTF.

This clone was recorded a few times. The genes are TRBV5-6 and TRBJ1-5, with 10 bases lining up with TRBD1. The V gene end was trimmed by 4 bases and the J gene end by 0 bases; junction bases not matched to a gene: 7. This CDR3 is 17 amino acids long. In germline, CDR1 is SGHDT, CDR2 YYEEEE. CDR3 protein: CASSGGQGTYSNQPQHF. The DNA for the CDR3 is TGTGCCAGCAGCGGGGGACAGGGGACTTATAGCAATCAGCCCCAGCATTTT.

The chain combines TRBV6-1 with TRBJ1-5; TRBD1 might be the D (5 bases). Germline lookup yields CDR1 MNHNS and CDR2 SASEGT. The length of the CDR3 is 14 residues. V was clipped by 3 bases and J by 0 bases, with 6 bases between them. CDR3 bases: TGTGCCAGCAGTGATGGGGCTAGCAATCAGCCCCAGCATTTT. Translation: CASSDGASNQPQHF.

The rearrangement joins TRBV27 to TRBJ1-5; D remains unclear. The CDR3 contains 16 residues. V lost 6 bases and J 1 base, leaving 16 bases between the germline ends. Germline values: CDR1 MNHEY, CDR2 SMNVEV (reference sequence). The CDR3 is CASSPTMGWSNQPQHF. The DNA of the CDR3 is TGTGCCAGCAGCCCGACAATGGGCTGGAGCAATCAGCCCCAGCATTTT.

The chain employs TRBV29-1 and TRBJ1-2; the D gene is possibly TRBD1 (6 bases). Per germline, CDR1 SQVTM and CDR2 ANQGSEA. Trimming pared 2 bases from V and 5 bases from J, leaving 12 bases between. This CDR3 has 13 amino acids. CDR3 nucleotide sequence: TGCAGCGTTGAAACAGGGCTATGGTATGGCTACACCTTC. Translated, it gives CSVETGLWYGYTF.

The chain couples TRBV19 to TRBJ2-2; D is unclear. Germline V gives CDR1 LNHDA, CDR2 SQIVND (reference sequence). There are 14 residues in the CDR3. The V and J ends lost 1 base and 6 bases respectively, with 9 bases between them. CDR3 loop: CASSIGKVAGELFF. The CDR3 DNA reads as TGTGCCAGTAGTATAGGGAAAGTCGCCGGGGAGCTGTTTTTT.

The chain employs TRBV6-1 and TRBJ1-2, with D uncertain. This CDR3 is 15 amino acids long. Trimming took 1 base from V and 3 from J, leaving 12 bases between them. The germline gives CDR1 MNHNS, CDR2 SASEGT. The CDR3 DNA follows: TGTGCCAGCAGTGAAGTACGGGGAGTGGACTATGGCTACACCTTC. Amino acids: CASSEVRGVDYGYTF.

V gene TRBV10-3 combines with J gene TRBJ1-6; 8 bases agree with TRBD1. Germline lookup yields CDR1 ENHRY and CDR2 SYGVKD. V was pared by 3 bases and J by 9 bases, with 13 bases of the junction left unmatched. The CDR3 contains 17 residues. Here the CDR3 DNA reads TGTGCCATCAGTGAATTCGGACAGGGAACGAGGAGTTCACCCCTCCACTTT. Residues: CAISEFGQGTRSSPLHF.

This chain uses TRBV5-4 with TRBJ2-1; TRBD2 agrees at 10 bases. The ends lost 1 base at V and 6 bases at J; junction bases unmatched: 16. The CDR3 sequence is 19 residues long. Germline V CDR1 and CDR2: SGHNT, YYREEE (reference sequence). For the CDR3, the DNA is TGTGCCAGCAGCTTGTGGGGGCTAGCGGGAGCTTCTTCTCTCAATGAGCAGTTCTTC. Its translation: CASSLWGLAGASSLNEQFF.

The V call is TRBV5-1, the J call TRBJ2-1; the match to TRBD2 covers 7 bases. Losses at the gene ends were 0 bases for V and 5 bases for J; bases not matched to a gene: 14. CDR1 and CDR2 (germline): SGHRS, YFSETQ. The CDR3 is 18 amino acids. For the CDR3, the DNA is TGCGCCAGCAGCTTGGGGCCGGGACCCGGGACTACCGACAATGAGCAGTTCTTC. Its translation: CASSLGPGPGTTDNEQFF.

The chain employs TRBV11-2 and TRBJ1-1; D is uncertain. From germline, CDR1 is SGHAT and CDR2 FQNNGV. The length of the CDR3 is 13 residues. V was clipped by 0 bases and J by 8 bases, with 10 bases between them. The DNA of the CDR3 is TGTGCCAGCAGCTTAGAAGGGCAGGCCGAAGCTTTCTTT. It specifies CASSLEGQAEAFF.

This clone was seen only a few times. The chain employs TRBV1 and TRBJ2-1; the D call in the table, TRBD2, was not verified against the DNA. TRBV1 is described as a pseudogene. This CDR3 has 16 amino acids. The CDR3 reads CTSSQGRGGSYNEQFF. DNA for the CDR3: TGCACCAGCAGCCAAGGACGGGGGGGGAGCTACAATGAGCAGTTCTTC.

The chain carries TRBV29-1 and TRBJ2-5; TRBD2 is a possible D gene (5 bases). Germline V CDR1 and CDR2: SQVTM, ANQGSEA. CDR3 size: 12 residues. V lost 4 bases to trimming and J lost 5 bases, with 11 bases between them. The CDR3 DNA is TGCAGCGTTGGAGGCGGGTGGGAGACCCAGTACTTC. Amino acids: CSVGGGWETQYF.

The chain carries TRBV21-1 and TRBJ2-7. TRBV21-1 is labeled a pseudogene. This CDR3 region has 15 residues. CDR3 coding DNA: TGTGCCAGCAGCAAATTGGGACCGCTCTTCTACGAGCAGTACTTC. The encoded protein is CASSKLGPLFYEQYF.

The chain has TRBV5-1 and TRBJ1-2; D unresolved. Trimming pared 0 bases from V and 3 bases from J, leaving 12 bases between. The length of the CDR3 is 15 residues. Germline CDR1 SGHRS, CDR2 YFSETQ. CDR3 sequence reads: CASSLAIGRDYGYTF. In nucleotides, the CDR3 is TGCGCCAGCAGCTTGGCCATAGGACGGGACTATGGCTACACCTTC.

This rearrangement joins TRBV9 to TRBJ2-3, with D perhaps given as TRBD1 or TRBD2 (6 bases each). V dropped 0 bases and J dropped 2 bases, with 10 bases sitting between them. The CDR3 sequence is 15 residues long. CDR1 and CDR2 from the germline V gene are SGDLS and YYNGEE. CDR3 bases: TGTGCCAGCAGCGTAGCGGGGGCACCCACAGATACGCAGTATTTT. This encodes CASSVAGAPTDTQYF.

This chain joins TRBV28 and TRBJ1-5; D gene ambiguous. Germline lookup yields CDR1 MDHEN and CDR2 SYDVKM. The CDR3 contains 13 residues. V gave up 5 bases and J gave up 7 bases, with 12 bases separating them. The CDR3 region is CASSLRPSQPQHF. CDR3 DNA: TGTGCCAGCAGTCTCCGGCCGTCCCAGCCCCAGCATTTT. Full variable domain (missing parts from reference TRBV28 and TRBJ1-5): DVKVTQSSRYLVKRTGEKVFLECVQDMDHENMFWYRQDPGLGLRLIYFSYDVKMKEKGDIPEGYSVSREKKERFSLILESASTNQTSMYLCASSLRPSQPQHFGDGTRLSIL.

This CDR3 is CASSPTGVSNQPQHF. In DNA, the CDR3 is TGTGCCAGCAGTCCGACAGGGGTTAGCAATCAGCCCCAGCATTTT. The rearrangement links TRBV3-1 (or the pseudogene TRBV3-2) to TRBJ1-5, with 8 nucleotides matching TRBD1. Germline lookup yields CDR1 LGHDT and CDR2 YNNKEL (reference sequence). The ends lost 6 bases at V and 0 bases at J; junction bases unmatched: 4. The CDR3 sequence is 15 residues long.

This chain connects TRBV27 to TRBJ2-3; no reliable D call. The CDR3 sequence is 14 residues long. The V end lost 5 bases, the J end lost 2 bases, and 11 bases lay between the germline ends. Germline CDR1 and CDR2: MNHEY and SMNVEV (reference sequence). CDR3 sequence: CASSQPRDTDTQYF. Here the CDR3 DNA reads TGTGCCAGCAGTCAACCCCGCGACACAGATACGCAGTATTTT.